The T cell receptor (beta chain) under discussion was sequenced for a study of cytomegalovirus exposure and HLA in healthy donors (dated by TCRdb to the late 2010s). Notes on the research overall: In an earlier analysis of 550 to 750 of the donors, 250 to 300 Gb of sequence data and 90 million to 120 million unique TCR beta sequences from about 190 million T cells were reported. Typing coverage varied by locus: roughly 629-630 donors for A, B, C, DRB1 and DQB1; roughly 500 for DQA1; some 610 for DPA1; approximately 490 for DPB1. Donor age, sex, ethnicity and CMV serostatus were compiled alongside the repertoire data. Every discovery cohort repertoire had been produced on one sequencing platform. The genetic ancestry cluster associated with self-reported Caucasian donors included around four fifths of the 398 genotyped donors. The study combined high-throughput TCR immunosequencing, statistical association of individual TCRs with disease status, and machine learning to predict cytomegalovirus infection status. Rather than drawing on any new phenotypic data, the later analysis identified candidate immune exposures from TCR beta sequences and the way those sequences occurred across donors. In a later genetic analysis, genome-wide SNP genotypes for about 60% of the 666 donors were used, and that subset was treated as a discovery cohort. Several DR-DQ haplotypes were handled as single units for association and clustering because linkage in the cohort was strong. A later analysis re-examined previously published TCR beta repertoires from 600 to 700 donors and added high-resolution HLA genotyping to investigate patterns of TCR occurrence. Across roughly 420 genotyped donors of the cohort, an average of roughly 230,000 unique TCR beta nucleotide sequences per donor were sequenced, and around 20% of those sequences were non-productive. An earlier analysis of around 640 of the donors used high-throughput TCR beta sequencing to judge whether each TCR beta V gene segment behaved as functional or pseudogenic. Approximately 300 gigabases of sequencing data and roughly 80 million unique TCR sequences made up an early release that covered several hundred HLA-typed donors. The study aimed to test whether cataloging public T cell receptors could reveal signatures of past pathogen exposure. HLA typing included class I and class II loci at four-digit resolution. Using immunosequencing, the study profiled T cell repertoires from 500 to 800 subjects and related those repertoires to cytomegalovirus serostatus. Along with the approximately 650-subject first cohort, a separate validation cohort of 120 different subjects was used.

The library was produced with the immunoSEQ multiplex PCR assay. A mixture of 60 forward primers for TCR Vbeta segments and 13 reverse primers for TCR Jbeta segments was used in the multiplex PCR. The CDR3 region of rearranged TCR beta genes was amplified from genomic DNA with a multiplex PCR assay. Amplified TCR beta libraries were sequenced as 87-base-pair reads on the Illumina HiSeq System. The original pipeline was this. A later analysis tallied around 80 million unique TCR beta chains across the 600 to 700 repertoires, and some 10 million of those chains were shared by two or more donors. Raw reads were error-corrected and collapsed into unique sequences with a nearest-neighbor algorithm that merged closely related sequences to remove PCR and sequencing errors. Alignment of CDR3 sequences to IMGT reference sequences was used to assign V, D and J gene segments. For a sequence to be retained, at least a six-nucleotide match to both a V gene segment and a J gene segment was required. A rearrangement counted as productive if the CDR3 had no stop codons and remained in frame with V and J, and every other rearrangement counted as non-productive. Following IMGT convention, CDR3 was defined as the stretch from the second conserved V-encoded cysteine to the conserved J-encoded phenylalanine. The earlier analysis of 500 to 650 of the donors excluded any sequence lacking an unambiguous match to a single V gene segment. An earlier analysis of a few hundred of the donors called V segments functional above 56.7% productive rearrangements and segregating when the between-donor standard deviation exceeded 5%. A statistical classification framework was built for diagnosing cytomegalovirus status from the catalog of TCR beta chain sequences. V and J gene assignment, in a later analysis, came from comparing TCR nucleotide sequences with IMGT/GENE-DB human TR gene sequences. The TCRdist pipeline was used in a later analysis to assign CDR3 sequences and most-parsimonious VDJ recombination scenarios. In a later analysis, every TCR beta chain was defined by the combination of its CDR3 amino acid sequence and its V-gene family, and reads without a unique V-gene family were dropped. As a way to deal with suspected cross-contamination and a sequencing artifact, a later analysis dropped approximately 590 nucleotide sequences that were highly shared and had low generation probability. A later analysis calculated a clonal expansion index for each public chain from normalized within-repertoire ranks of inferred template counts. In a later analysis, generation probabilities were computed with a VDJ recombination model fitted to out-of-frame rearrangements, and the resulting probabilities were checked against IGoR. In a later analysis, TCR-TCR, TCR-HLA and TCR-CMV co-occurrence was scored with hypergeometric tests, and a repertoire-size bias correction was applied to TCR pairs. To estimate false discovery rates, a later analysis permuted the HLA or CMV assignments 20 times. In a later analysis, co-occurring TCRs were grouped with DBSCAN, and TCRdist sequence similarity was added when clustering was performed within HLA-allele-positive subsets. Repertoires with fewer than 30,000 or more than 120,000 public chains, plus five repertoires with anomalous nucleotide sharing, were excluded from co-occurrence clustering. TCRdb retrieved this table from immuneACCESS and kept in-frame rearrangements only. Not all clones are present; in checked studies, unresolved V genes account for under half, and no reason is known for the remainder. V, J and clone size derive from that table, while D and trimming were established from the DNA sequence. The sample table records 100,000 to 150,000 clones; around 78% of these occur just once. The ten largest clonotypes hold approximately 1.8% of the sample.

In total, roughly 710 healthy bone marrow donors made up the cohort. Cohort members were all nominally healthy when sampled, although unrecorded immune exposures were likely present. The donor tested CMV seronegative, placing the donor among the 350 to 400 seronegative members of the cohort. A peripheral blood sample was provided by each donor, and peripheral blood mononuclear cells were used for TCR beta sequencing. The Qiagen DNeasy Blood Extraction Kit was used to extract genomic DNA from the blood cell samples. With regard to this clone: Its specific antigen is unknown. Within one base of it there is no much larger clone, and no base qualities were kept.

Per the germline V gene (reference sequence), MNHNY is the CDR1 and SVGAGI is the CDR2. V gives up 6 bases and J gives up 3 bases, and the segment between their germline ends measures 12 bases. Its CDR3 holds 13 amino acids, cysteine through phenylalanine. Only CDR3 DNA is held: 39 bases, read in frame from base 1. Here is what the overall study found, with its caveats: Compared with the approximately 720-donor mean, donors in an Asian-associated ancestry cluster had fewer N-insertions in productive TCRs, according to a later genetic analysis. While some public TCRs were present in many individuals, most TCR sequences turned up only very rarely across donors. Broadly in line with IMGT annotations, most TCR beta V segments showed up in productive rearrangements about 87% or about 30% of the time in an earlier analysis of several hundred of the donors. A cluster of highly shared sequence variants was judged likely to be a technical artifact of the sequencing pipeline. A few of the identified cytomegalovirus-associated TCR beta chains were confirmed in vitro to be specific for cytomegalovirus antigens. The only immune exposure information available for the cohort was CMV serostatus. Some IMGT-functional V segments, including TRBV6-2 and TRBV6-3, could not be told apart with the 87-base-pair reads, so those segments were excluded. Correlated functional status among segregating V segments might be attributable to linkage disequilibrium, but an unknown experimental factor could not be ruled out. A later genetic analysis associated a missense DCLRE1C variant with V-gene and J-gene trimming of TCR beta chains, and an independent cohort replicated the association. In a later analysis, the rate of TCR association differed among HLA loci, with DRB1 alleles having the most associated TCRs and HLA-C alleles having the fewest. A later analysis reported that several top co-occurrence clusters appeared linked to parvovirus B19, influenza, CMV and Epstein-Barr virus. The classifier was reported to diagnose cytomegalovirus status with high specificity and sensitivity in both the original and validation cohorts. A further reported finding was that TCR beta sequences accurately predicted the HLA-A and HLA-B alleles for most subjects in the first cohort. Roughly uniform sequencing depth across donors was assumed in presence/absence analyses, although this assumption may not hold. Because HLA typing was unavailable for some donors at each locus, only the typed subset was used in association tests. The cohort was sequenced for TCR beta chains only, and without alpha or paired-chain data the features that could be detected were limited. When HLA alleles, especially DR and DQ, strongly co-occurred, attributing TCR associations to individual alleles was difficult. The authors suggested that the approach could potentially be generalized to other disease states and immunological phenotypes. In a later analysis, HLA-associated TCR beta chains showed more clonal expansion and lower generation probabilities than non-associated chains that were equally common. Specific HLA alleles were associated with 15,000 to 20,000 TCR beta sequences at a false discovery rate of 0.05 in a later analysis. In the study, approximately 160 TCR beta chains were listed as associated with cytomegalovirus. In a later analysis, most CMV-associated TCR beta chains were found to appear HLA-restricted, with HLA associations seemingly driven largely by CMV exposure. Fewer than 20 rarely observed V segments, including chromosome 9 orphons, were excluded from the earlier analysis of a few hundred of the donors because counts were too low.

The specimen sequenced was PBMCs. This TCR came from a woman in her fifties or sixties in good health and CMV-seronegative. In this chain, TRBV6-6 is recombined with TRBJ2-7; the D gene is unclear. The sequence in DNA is TGTGCCAGCAGCCCCGGGTTCAACTACGAGCAGTACTTC. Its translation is CASSPGFNYEQYF.